These 3 T cell receptor beta chains share one sample of origin, sequenced in a study of technical replicates of blood from a handful of donors (dated by TCRdb to 2015 to 2018). Library generation was performed with the immunoSEQ multiplex PCR assay. This is the immuneACCESS table as TCRdb keeps it, with only in-frame sequences that have V and J called. A part of the clones is gone; compared with another copy, unresolved V genes explain less than half, and the rest is unexplained. Counted in this sample were about 76,000 clones; around 97% of them appeared once. The ten largest clones take up approximately 0.2% of the sample. Sequenced sample: T cells isolated from PBMCs. These receptors were taken from a human donor in good health.

This clone occurred once. The chain uses TRBV7-9 and TRBJ1-2; 10 nucleotides align to TRBD1. Germline V gene lookup returns CDR1 SEHNR and CDR2 FQNEAQ (reference sequence). J gave up 6 bases and V 5 bases, and 3 bases lay outside the gene matches. The CDR3 consists of 13 residues. The CDR3 loop is CASSQGQGDGYTF. Written as DNA, the CDR3 is TGTGCCAGCAGCCAAGGACAGGGGGATGGCTACACCTTC.

The sample holds one count of this clone. The CDR3 sequence is CAWSTGTGGNEQYF. DNA for the CDR3: TGTGCCTGGAGCACCGGGACAGGGGGAAACGAGCAGTACTTC. The chain links TRBV30 to TRBJ2-7; 11 bases match TRBD1. The germline V gene has CDR1 GTSNPN and CDR2 SVGIG (reference sequence). CDR3 length equals 14 residues. Trimming took 3 bases from V and 5 from J; bases not matched to a gene: 6.

The genes are TRBV7-2 and TRBJ1-2; D unclear. The CDR3 covers 14 residues. Germline V gene data show CDR1 as SGHTA and CDR2 as FQGNSA. With 10 bases removed from V and 6 bases from J, the gap between germline ends came to 21 bases. In DNA, the CDR3 is TGTGCCATCAAGCATGTACAGAGTTGGAATGGCTACACCTTC. This codes for CAIKHVQSWNGYTF.